Each of the 29 T cell receptor beta chains below was sequenced from the same sample in a study of blood T cell repertoires in COVID-19. Some clones are missing from TCRdb's copy, which holds only in-frame ones; the method was immunoSEQ multiplex PCR. The sample has about 220,000 clones; 75% to 90% are singletons. Sequenced input: peripheral blood. The receptors originated from a man aged 35-49 years with acute or convalescent COVID-19.

J is TRBJ1-3 and V is TRBV3-1 (or the pseudogene TRBV3-2), with D maybe TRBD1 (6 bases). Germline values: CDR1 LGHDT, CDR2 YNNKEL (reference sequence). Trimming stripped 4 bases from V and 0 bases from J, with 13 bases between. The CDR3 loop spans 16 amino acids. The CDR3 coding sequence is TGTGCCAGCAGCCGCTTGGACAGCAGCTCTGGAAACACCATATATTTT. Translated, it gives CASSRLDSSSGNTIYF.

V gene TRBV7-2 combines with J gene TRBJ2-1; D is possibly TRBD2 (6 bases). V gave up 2 bases and J gave up 2 bases, with 10 bases separating them. The CDR3 is 15 residues long. The germline gives CDR1 SGHTA, CDR2 FQGNSA. The CDR3 DNA is TGTGCCAGCAGCTTAAATCGGGAGACCTACAATGAGCAGTTCTTC. Translation: CASSLNRETYNEQFF.

The rearrangement uses TRBV5-1 and TRBJ2-7, with 7 bases lining up with TRBD1. V trimming: 2 bases; J trimming: 11 bases; junction bases outside the gene matches: 16. CDR1 is SGHRS, CDR2 YFSETQ, per germline. This CDR3 comprises 15 residues. CDR3 sequence: CASSFSPGTGTEEYF. The CDR3 DNA is TGCGCCAGCAGCTTTAGTCCGGGGACCGGGACAGAGGAGTACTTC.

J is TRBJ1-1 and V is TRBV29-1; tentative D call: TRBD1 (6 bases). The V gene lost 3 bases and the J gene lost 0 bases, with 11 bases spanning the gap. Germline-derived CDR1 and CDR2 are SQVTM and ANQGSEA. The CDR3 loop spans 14 amino acids. The CDR3 reads CSVEGAGLNTEAFF. The CDR3 region has the DNA TGCAGCGTTGAGGGGGCCGGTTTGAACACTGAAGCTTTCTTT.

V usage is TRBV29-1 and J usage is TRBJ2-5; possible D gene TRBD2, 5 bases. V was trimmed by 7 bases and J by 7 bases, leaving 16 bases between them. Germline CDR1 and CDR2: SQVTM and ANQGSEA. The CDR3 covers 12 residues. The CDR3 region has the DNA TGCAGCGGGACCTCCATCGAGGGGACCCAGTACTTC. Translating gives CSGTSIEGTQYF.

This clone has just one count. The V call is TRBV27, the J call TRBJ1-2; 8 bases fit TRBD1. Germline CDR1 reads MNHEY; CDR2 reads SMNVEV (reference sequence). The V segment lost 3 bases and the J segment 4 bases; nucleotides outside the gene matches: 7. The CDR3 totals 15 residues. CDR3 sequence: CASSFSRGRTYGYTF. The CDR3 coding sequence is TGTGCCAGCAGTTTTAGCAGGGGGCGAACCTATGGCTACACCTTC.

Here the CDR3 DNA reads TGTGCCAGCAGTTCATCTAACGGACAGGGGTACGGCTACACCTTC. It yields the protein CASSSSNGQGYGYTF. The chain joins TRBV27 to TRBJ1-2, with 9 bases matching TRBD1. The CDR3 has 15 amino acids. Losses at the gene ends were 4 bases for V and 8 bases for J; bases not matched to a gene: 11. The germline V gene encodes CDR1 MNHEY and CDR2 SMNVEV (reference sequence).

This chain connects TRBV2 to TRBJ2-7; D might be TRBD1 (6 bases). This CDR3 has 13 residues. Looked up from germline, CDR1 is SNHLY and CDR2 is FYNNEI. V lost 11 bases and J 5 bases, leaving 19 bases between the germline ends. The CDR3 is CAGQGSAYNEQYF. CDR3 in DNA: TGTGCCGGTCAGGGGTCAGCCTACAACGAGCAGTACTTC.

V is TRBV19 and J is TRBJ1-1, with TRBD1 identical over 7 bases. Germline V gives CDR1 LNHDA, CDR2 SQIVND (reference sequence). V lost 6 bases, J lost 2 bases, and 9 bases stayed unmatched. This CDR3 is built from 15 residues. The CDR3: CASRDEGTVNTEAFF. CDR3 coding DNA: TGTGCCAGTAGGGACGAGGGGACAGTCAACACTGAAGCTTTCTTT. Full variable domain (remainder filled in from reference TRBV19 and TRBJ1-1): DGGITQSPKYLFRKEGQNVTLSCEQNLNHDAMYWYRQDPGQGLRLIYYSQIVNDFQKGDIAEGYSVSREKKESFPLTVTSAQKNPTAFYLCASRDEGTVNTEAFFGQGTRLTVV.

The chain joins TRBV25-1 to TRBJ1-1; TRBD1 aligns across 10 bases. This CDR3 has 17 residues. Germline CDR1 and CDR2: MGHDK and SYGVNS. With V trimmed by 5 bases and J by 6 bases, 15 bases remained unmatched. The CDR3: CASSQRRDRGSGAEAFF. The DNA of the CDR3 is TGTGCCAGCAGTCAACGCCGGGACAGGGGTTCGGGAGCTGAAGCTTTCTTT.

The CDR3 reads CASSLNGAFQETQYF. The CDR3 bases are TGCGCCAGCAGCTTGAATGGGGCTTTTCAAGAGACCCAGTACTTC. V is TRBV5-1 and J is TRBJ2-5; D is possibly TRBD1 (5 bases). Germline lookup yields CDR1 SGHRS and CDR2 YFSETQ. Trimming removed 1 base at V and 2 bases at J, with 12 bases between. This CDR3 is 15 amino acids long.

The rearrangement joins TRBV19 to TRBJ2-7; 9 bases agree with TRBD1. Trimming cost V 6 bases and J 4 bases; bases outside gene matches: 7. Germline-derived CDR1 and CDR2 are LNHDA and SQIVND (reference sequence). This CDR3 region has 14 residues. This CDR3 is CASSGTGNAYEQYF. For the CDR3, the DNA is TGTGCCAGTAGCGGGACAGGGAATGCTTACGAGCAGTACTTC.

This chain connects TRBV19 to TRBJ1-2; 10 bases line up with TRBD1. The V gene end was trimmed by 3 bases and the J gene end by 6 bases; junction bases not matched to a gene: 7. Per the germline V gene, CDR1 is LNHDA and CDR2 is SQIVND (reference sequence). CDR3 length: 15 amino acids. This CDR3 reads CASSIQTGGVDGYTF. CDR3 nucleotides: TGTGCCAGTAGTATCCAGACAGGGGGCGTCGATGGCTACACCTTC.

The chain employs TRBV19 and TRBJ2-1, with D possibly matching TRBD2 (6 bases). CDR3 length equals 14 residues. Germline loops: CDR1 LNHDA, CDR2 SQIVND (reference sequence). With 4 bases removed from V and 9 bases from J, the gap between germline ends came to 16 bases. The CDR3 region has the DNA TGTGCCAGTAGTAGGGGGGAGCCCTGGGGTGAGCAGTTCTTC. It translates to CASSRGEPWGEQFF.

The V gene is TRBV6-7, the J gene TRBJ1-3; 11 bases match TRBD1. TRBV6-7 is given ORF status, its function remaining uncertain. Trimming at V came to 5 bases and at J to 1 base, leaving 7 bases not matched to a gene. This CDR3 has 17 amino acids. The CDR3 coding sequence is TGTGCCAGCAGTCCGGGACAGGGGGATAGGTCTGGAAACACCATATATTTT. Translating gives CASSPGQGDRSGNTIYF.

This chain uses TRBV7-9 with TRBJ2-1, with D uncertain. Trimming cost V 1 base and J 8 bases, with 12 bases left between them. This CDR3 spans 14 amino acids. Germline values: CDR1 SEHNR, CDR2 FQNEAQ (reference sequence). CDR3 sequence: CASSLGGRAHEQFF. The CDR3 nucleotides are TGTGCCAGCAGCTTAGGAGGCCGCGCTCATGAGCAGTTCTTC.

The chain is built from TRBV27 and TRBJ2-7; D unclear. Germline CDR1 is MNHEY and CDR2 is SMNVEV (reference sequence). This CDR3 contains 13 residues. With 2 bases removed from V and 3 bases from J, the gap between germline ends came to 8 bases. This CDR3 reads CASSLAVGYEQYF. The CDR3 DNA sequence: TGTGCCAGCAGTTTAGCGGTTGGCTACGAGCAGTACTTC.

This chain connects TRBV10-3 to TRBJ1-1; D may be TRBD1 (6 bases). Germline V gene lookup returns CDR1 ENHRY and CDR2 SYGVKD. V dropped 6 bases and J dropped 0 bases, with 17 bases sitting between them. CDR3 length equals 16 residues. The CDR3: CAISGGAAEMNTEAFF. In nucleotides, the CDR3 is TGTGCCATCAGCGGGGGGGCAGCCGAGATGAACACTGAAGCTTTCTTT.

This chain links TRBV5-1 with TRBJ2-5, with TRBD2 matching over 7 bases. CDR1 SGHRS and CDR2 YFSETQ come from the germline V gene. This CDR3 comprises 19 residues. The V segment lost 1 base and the J segment 1 base; nucleotides outside the gene matches: 16. CDR3 sequence reads: CASSLMTMLATSAQETQYF. The CDR3 DNA reads TGCGCCAGCAGCTTGATGACGATGTTGGCTACTAGCGCCCAAGAGACCCAGTACTTC. The entire variable domain, with the rest obtained from reference TRBV5-1 and TRBJ2-5, is as follows: KAGVTQTPRYLIKTRGQQVTLSCSPISGHRSVSWYQQTPGQGLQFLFEYFSETQRNKGNFPGRFSGRQFSNSRSEMNVSTLELGDSALYLCASSLMTMLATSAQETQYFGPGTRLLVL.

The V call is TRBV19, the J call TRBJ2-1; 8 bases line up with TRBD2. Germline lookup yields CDR1 LNHDA and CDR2 SQIVND (reference sequence). Losses at the gene ends were 7 bases for V and 3 bases for J; bases not matched to a gene: 8. CDR3 length: 15 amino acids. The DNA for the CDR3 is TGTGCCAGTAATCGCGTAGCGGGAAGCTACAATGAGCAGTTCTTC. Protein product: CASNRVAGSYNEQFF.

The V and J genes are TRBV19 and TRBJ1-1; 8 bases fit TRBD1. V shed 3 bases and J 0 bases; nucleotides not matched to a gene: 3. This CDR3 contains 15 residues. Germline V gene data show CDR1 as LNHDA and CDR2 as SQIVND (reference sequence). The CDR3 sequence is CASSMQGAVNTEAFF. The DNA of the CDR3 is TGTGCCAGTAGTATGCAGGGGGCTGTGAACACTGAAGCTTTCTTT.

The chain carries TRBV25-1 and TRBJ1-2; no clear D gene. This CDR3 region has 12 residues. V dropped 6 bases and J dropped 4 bases, with 9 bases sitting between them. From germline, CDR1 is MGHDK and CDR2 SYGVNS. The CDR3 sequence: CASRDGSYGYTF. CDR3 coding DNA: TGTGCCAGCAGGGATGGGAGCTATGGCTACACCTTC.

The rearrangement joins TRBV18 to TRBJ2-3, with D possibly matching TRBD2 (6 bases). This CDR3 has 14 amino acids. Germline lookup yields CDR1 KGHSH and CDR2 LQKENI. Trimming removed 6 bases at V and 5 bases at J, with 15 bases between. The CDR3 protein is CASSDRGSGDTQYF. The CDR3 nucleotides read TGTGCCAGCTCTGATCGGGGGTCGGGAGATACGCAGTATTTT.

The J gene is TRBJ2-1, the V gene TRBV5-6; 9 bases line up with TRBD1. Trimming removed 4 bases from V and 3 bases from J; junction bases left unmatched: 5. This CDR3 is 15 amino acids long. Germline lookup yields CDR1 SGHDT and CDR2 YYEEEE. CDR3 amino acids: CASSPGQGLYNEQFF. The DNA for the CDR3 is TGTGCCAGCAGCCCCGGACAGGGGCTCTACAATGAGCAGTTCTTC.

The chain joins TRBV7-2 to TRBJ2-7; possibly TRBD1 for D (6 bases). The V end was cut by 0 bases, the J end by 3 bases, with 12 bases between. This CDR3 has 15 amino acids. The V gene's germline CDR1 is SGHTA and CDR2 FQGNSA. The CDR3 sequence: CASSLAPGTLYEQYF. CDR3 coding DNA: TGTGCCAGCAGCTTAGCGCCGGGGACACTCTACGAGCAGTACTTC.

This clone has only a few counts. J is TRBJ1-2 and V is TRBV7-9, with TRBD1 identical over 9 bases. The V and J ends lost 0 bases and 1 base, in that order; junction bases with no gene match: 3. This CDR3 has 16 amino acids. CDR1 is SEHNR, CDR2 FQNEAQ, per germline (reference sequence). CDR3 amino acids: CASSLAWTGDNYGYTF. In DNA, the CDR3 is TGTGCCAGCAGCTTAGCCTGGACAGGGGATAACTATGGCTACACCTTC.

V is TRBV19 and J is TRBJ1-3, with 9 bases aligning to TRBD1. Trimming removed 8 bases from V and 7 bases from J; junction bases left unmatched: 12. This CDR3 spans 15 amino acids. The germline gives CDR1 LNHDA, CDR2 SQIVND (reference sequence). The CDR3 nucleotides are TGTGCCAGTCATGACTATGGGACAGGGCTGAACACCATATATTTT. Translated: CASHDYGTGLNTIYF.

This clone was observed a single time. This chain uses TRBV7-2 with TRBJ2-6, with D possibly being TRBD1 (5 bases). The V end lost 2 bases, the J end lost 0 bases, and 14 bases lay between the germline ends. The germline gives CDR1 SGHTA, CDR2 FQGNSA. The CDR3 sequence is 18 residues long. CDR3: CASSLRAQGSSGANVLTF. The CDR3 nucleotides read TGTGCCAGCAGCTTACGGGCCCAGGGCTCCTCTGGGGCCAACGTCCTGACTTTC.

The chain uses TRBV19 and TRBJ1-5; D perhaps matches TRBD1 (6 bases). CDR3 size: 13 residues. V lost 6 bases, J lost 3 bases, and 9 bases lay in between. In germline, CDR1 is LNHDA, CDR2 SQIVND (reference sequence). The CDR3 region is CASSGQINQPQHF. CDR3 coding DNA: TGTGCCAGTAGCGGACAGATCAATCAGCCCCAGCATTTT.